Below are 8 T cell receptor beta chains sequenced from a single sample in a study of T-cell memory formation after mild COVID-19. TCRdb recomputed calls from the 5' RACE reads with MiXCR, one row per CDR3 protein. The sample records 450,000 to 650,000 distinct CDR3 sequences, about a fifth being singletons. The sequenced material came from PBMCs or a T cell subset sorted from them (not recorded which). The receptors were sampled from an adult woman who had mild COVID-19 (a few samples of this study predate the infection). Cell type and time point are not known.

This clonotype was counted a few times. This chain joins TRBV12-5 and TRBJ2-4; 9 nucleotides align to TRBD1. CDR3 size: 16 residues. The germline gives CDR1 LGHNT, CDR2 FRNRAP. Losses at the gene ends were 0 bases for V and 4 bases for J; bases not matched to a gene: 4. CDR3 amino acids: CASGLVPGTGKNIQYF. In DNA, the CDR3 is TGTGCTAGTGGTTTGGTACCCGGGACAGGGAAAAACATTCAGTACTTC.

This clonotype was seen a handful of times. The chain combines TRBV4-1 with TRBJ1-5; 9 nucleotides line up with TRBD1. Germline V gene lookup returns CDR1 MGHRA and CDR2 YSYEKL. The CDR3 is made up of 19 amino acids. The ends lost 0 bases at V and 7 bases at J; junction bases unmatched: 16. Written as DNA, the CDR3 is TGCGCCAGCAGCCAAGAAGGCGCGGACAGGGGTATTCCCTCCCAGCCCCAGCATTTT. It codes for CASSQEGADRGIPSQPQHF.

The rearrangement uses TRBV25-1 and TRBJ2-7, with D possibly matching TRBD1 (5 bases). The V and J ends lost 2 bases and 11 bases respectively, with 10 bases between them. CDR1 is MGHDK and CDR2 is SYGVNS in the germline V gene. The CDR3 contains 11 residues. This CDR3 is CASSEHRWEYF. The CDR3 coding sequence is TGTGCCAGCAGTGAACACAGGTGGGAGTACTTC.

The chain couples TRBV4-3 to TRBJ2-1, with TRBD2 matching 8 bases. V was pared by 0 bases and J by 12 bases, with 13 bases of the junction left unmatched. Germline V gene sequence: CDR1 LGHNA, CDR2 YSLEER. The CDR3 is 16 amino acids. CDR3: CASSQDSVGSGGGQFF. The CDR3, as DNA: TGCGCCAGCAGCCAAGATAGTGTCGGCAGCGGGGGCGGGCAGTTCTTC.

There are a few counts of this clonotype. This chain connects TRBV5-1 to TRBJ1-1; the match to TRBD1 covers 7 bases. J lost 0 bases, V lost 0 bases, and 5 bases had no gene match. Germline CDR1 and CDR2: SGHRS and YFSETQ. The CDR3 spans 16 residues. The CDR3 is CASSLGTGQMNTEAFF. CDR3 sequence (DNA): TGCGCCAGCAGCTTGGGGACAGGCCAGATGAACACTGAAGCTTTCTTT. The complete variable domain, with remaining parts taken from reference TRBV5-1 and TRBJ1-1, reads KAGVTQTPRYLIKTRGQQVTLSCSPISGHRSVSWYQQTPGQGLQFLFEYFSETQRNKGNFPGRFSGRQFSNSRSEMNVSTLELGDSALYLCASSLGTGQMNTEAFFGQGTRLTVV.

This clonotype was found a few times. CDR3 sequence (DNA): TGTGCCACCAGTGATTTGCATGGCGGCTACACCTTC. It specifies CATSDLHGGYTF. The chain links TRBV24-1 to TRBJ1-2; D gene unclear. The CDR3 sequence is 12 residues long. V was trimmed by 0 bases and J by 8 bases, leaving 6 bases between them. Germline lookup yields CDR1 KGHDR and CDR2 SFDVKD.

The CDR3: CASSGGRGPWAEQYF. The DNA of the CDR3 is TGTGCCAGCAGCGGCGGCAGGGGGCCTTGGGCGGAGCAGTACTTC. V and J are TRBV6-2 or TRBV6-3 and TRBJ2-7, with 8 bases lining up with TRBD1. J was trimmed by 7 bases and V by 6 bases; bases with no gene match: 14. The V gene's germline CDR1 is MNHEY and CDR2 SVGEGT. This CDR3 has 15 residues.

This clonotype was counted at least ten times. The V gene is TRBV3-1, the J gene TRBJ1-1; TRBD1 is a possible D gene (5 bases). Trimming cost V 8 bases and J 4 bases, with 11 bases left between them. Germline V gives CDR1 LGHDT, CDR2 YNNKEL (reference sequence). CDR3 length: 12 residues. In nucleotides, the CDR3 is TGTGCCAGCCTGGGGCGCGGCACTGAAGCTTTCTTT. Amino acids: CASLGRGTEAFF.